Below, 27 T cell receptor beta chains from the same sample are listed, as sequenced in a study of cytomegalovirus exposure and HLA in healthy donors. The primer mix had 60 Vbeta and 13 Jbeta primers. Only in-frame clones appear in the TCRdb table, and some are missing; sequencing was by immunoSEQ multiplex PCR. The sample records more than 110,000 clones, about 84% being singletons. The material sequenced was PBMCs. All receptors derive from a man aged 45-60 years in good health and CMV-seronegative.

The table lists this clone with a few counts. This rearrangement joins TRBV7-8 to TRBJ2-1; perhaps TRBD2 as D (6 bases). Trimming removed 2 bases at V and 1 base at J, with 15 bases between. The length of the CDR3 is 17 residues. Germline CDR1 SGHVS, CDR2 FQNEAQ. The DNA of the CDR3 is TGTGCCAGCAGCTTATTTCGCGGGATAAGTTCCTACAATGAGCAGTTCTTC. Translating it yields CASSLFRGISSYNEQFF. The full variable domain, with the rest looked up from reference TRBV7-8 and TRBJ2-1, is GAGVSQSPRYKVAKRGQDVALRCDPISGHVSLFWYQQALGQGPEFLTYFQNEAQLDKSGLPSDRFFAERPEGSVSTLKIQRTQQEDSAVYLCASSLFRGISSYNEQFFGPGTRLTVL.

The chain employs TRBV9 and TRBJ1-1; 7 bases line up with TRBD1. The CDR3 contains 15 residues. The V gene's germline CDR1 is SGDLS and CDR2 YYNGEE. The trim removed 0 bases at V and 7 bases at J, leaving 9 bases unmatched. The CDR3 sequence is CASSVGMGTAGEAFF. The DNA for the CDR3 is TGTGCCAGCAGCGTAGGAATGGGGACAGCAGGTGAAGCTTTCTTT. The variable domain in full, with the rest retrieved from reference TRBV9 and TRBJ1-1, is DSGVTQTPKHLITATGQRVTLRCSPRSGDLSVYWYQQSLDQGLQFLIQYYNGEERAKGNILERFSAQQFPDLHSELNLSSLELGDSALYFCASSVGMGTAGEAFFGQGTRLTVV.

The chain combines TRBV5-1 with TRBJ2-1; 13 bases match TRBD2. The CDR3 consists of 15 residues. From germline, CDR1 is SGHRS and CDR2 YFSETQ. Trimming cost V 3 bases and J 8 bases; bases outside gene matches: 5. The CDR3 reads CASSSGTSGADEQFF. CDR3 DNA: TGCGCCAGCAGCTCGGGGACTAGCGGGGCGGATGAGCAGTTCTTC. Combining the CDR3 with reference TRBV5-1 and TRBJ2-1 gives the whole variable domain KAGVTQTPRYLIKTRGQQVTLSCSPISGHRSVSWYQQTPGQGLQFLFEYFSETQRNKGNFPGRFSGRQFSNSRSEMNVSTLELGDSALYLCASSSGTSGADEQFFGPGTRLTVL.

This clone was recorded once. The J gene is TRBJ2-6, the V gene TRBV5-1; 12 bases map to TRBD1. CDR1 SGHRS and CDR2 YFSETQ come from the germline V gene. V dropped 4 bases and J dropped 4; count of bases not matched to a gene: 9. The CDR3 spans 18 residues. CDR3 DNA sequence: TGCGCCAGCAGCCGCGCGGGACAGGGGGCGCGCGGGGCCAACGTCCTGACTTTC. Translated, it gives CASSRAGQGARGANVLTF. The variable domain in full, with the rest retrieved from reference TRBV5-1 and TRBJ2-6, is KAGVTQTPRYLIKTRGQQVTLSCSPISGHRSVSWYQQTPGQGLQFLFEYFSETQRNKGNFPGRFSGRQFSNSRSEMNVSTLELGDSALYLCASSRAGQGARGANVLTFGAGSRLTVL.

The chain uses TRBV6-6 and TRBJ1-5; possible D gene TRBD1, 6 bases. The CDR3 is 16 residues long. Trimming pared 2 bases from V and 3 bases from J, leaving 14 bases between. Germline V gene lookup returns CDR1 MNHNY and CDR2 SVGAGI (reference sequence). The CDR3 region is CASSYDTGTHNQPQHF. The CDR3 DNA follows: TGTGCCAGCAGTTACGATACCGGGACACACAATCAGCCCCAGCATTTT.

The chain links TRBV7-2 to TRBJ2-7; 7 nucleotides agree with TRBD1. The CDR3 is 14 residues long. Trimming cost V 5 bases and J 0 bases; bases outside gene matches: 4. Germline V gene sequence: CDR1 SGHTA, CDR2 FQGNSA. The CDR3 is CASSQGQLSYEQYF. In DNA form, the CDR3 reads TGTGCCAGCAGCCAGGGACAGCTCTCCTACGAGCAGTACTTC.

This clone was counted between two and nine times. The chain recombines TRBV7-2 with TRBJ1-6; maybe TRBD1 (5 bases). V lost 1 base, J lost 6 bases, and 13 bases lay in between. This CDR3 spans 16 amino acids. CDR1 is SGHTA, CDR2 FQGNSA, per germline. This CDR3 reads CASSLDQGSSNSPLHF. CDR3 nucleotide sequence: TGTGCCAGCAGCTTAGATCAGGGATCCAGTAATTCACCCCTCCACTTT. Based on the CDR3 plus reference TRBV7-2 and TRBJ1-6, the full variable domain is GAGVSQSPSNKVTEKGKDVELRCDPISGHTALYWYRQSLGQGLEFLIYFQGNSAPDKSGLPSDRFSAERTGGSVSTLTIQRTQQEDSAVYLCASSLDQGSSNSPLHFGNGTRLTVT.

As to this clone: The same CDR3 is also encoded by other DNA sequences in this sample. CDR3 DNA sequence: TGTGCCAGTAGTGGGGACAGCTATCAGCCCCAGCATTTT. Its translation: CASSGDSYQPQHF. V usage is TRBV19 and J usage is TRBJ1-5, with 7 positions matching TRBD1. Trimming removed 5 bases from V and 5 bases from J; junction bases left unmatched: 3. The germline CDR1 and CDR2 sequences are LNHDA and SQIVND (reference sequence). This CDR3 has 13 amino acids.

CDR3 loop: CASSSLTEELANEKLFF. The CDR3 nucleotides are TGTGCCAGCAGCTCCTTGACAGAGGAGTTAGCTAATGAAAAACTGTTTTTT. V is TRBV7-6 and J is TRBJ1-4; possibly TRBD1 for D (5 bases). The V gene's germline CDR1 is SGHVS and CDR2 FNYEAQ. The CDR3 consists of 17 residues. Trimming pared 4 bases from V and 3 bases from J, leaving 18 bases between.

The V and J genes are TRBV13 and TRBJ1-4; TRBD1 matches 7 bases. The V segment lost 7 bases and the J segment 5 bases; nucleotides outside the gene matches: 4. The length of the CDR3 is 13 residues. Germline V CDR1 and CDR2: PRHDT, FYEKMQ (reference sequence). CDR3 coding DNA: TGTGCCAGCAAGACAGGGCTCAATGAAAAACTGTTTTTT. This gives the protein CASKTGLNEKLFF.

CDR3 bases: TGTGCCAGCAGTTACTCGGGCCAGGGGGCCTACGAGCAGTACTTC. This encodes CASSYSGQGAYEQYF. This chain uses TRBV6-6 with TRBJ2-7; TRBD1 aligns across 7 bases. This CDR3 is 15 amino acids long. Germline loops: CDR1 MNHNY, CDR2 SVGAGI (reference sequence). The trim removed 0 bases at V and 2 bases at J, leaving 4 bases unmatched.

The genes are TRBV19 and TRBJ2-1; 9 nucleotides align to TRBD2. Germline trimming cut 7 bases from V and 2 bases from J; bases unmatched to any gene: 3. This CDR3 spans 14 amino acids. Germline values: CDR1 LNHDA, CDR2 SQIVND (reference sequence). The CDR3 here is CASKSGGPYNEQFF. In DNA, the CDR3 is TGTGCCAGTAAAAGCGGGGGGCCCTACAATGAGCAGTTCTTC. Combining the CDR3 with reference TRBV19 and TRBJ2-1 gives the whole variable domain DGGITQSPKYLFRKEGQNVTLSCEQNLNHDAMYWYRQDPGQGLRLIYYSQIVNDFQKGDIAEGYSVSREKKESFPLTVTSAQKNPTAFYLCASKSGGPYNEQFFGPGTRLTVL.

The rearrangement joins TRBV15 to TRBJ1-5, with D perhaps matching TRBD1 (5 bases). V was clipped by 5 bases and J by 9 bases, with 17 bases between them. The CDR3 is 14 residues long. CDR1 is LNHNV, CDR2 YYDKDF, per germline (reference sequence). The CDR3 spells CATSRRESDRPQHF. DNA for the CDR3: TGTGCCACCAGCCGACGCGAGTCAGACAGGCCCCAGCATTTT.

The J gene is TRBJ2-1, the V gene TRBV27, with 13 positions matching TRBD2. The trim removed 3 bases at V and 7 bases at J, leaving 9 bases unmatched. The germline gives CDR1 MNHEY, CDR2 SMNVEV (reference sequence). The CDR3 has 17 residues. The CDR3 bases are TGTGCCAGCAGTTTTTACGGACTAGCGGGAGATTTGAATGAGCAGTTCTTC. This gives the protein CASSFYGLAGDLNEQFF.

V gene TRBV19 combines with J gene TRBJ2-5, with TRBD1 matching over 10 bases. The CDR3 totals 14 residues. V shed 6 bases and J 3 bases; nucleotides not matched to a gene: 4. Germline V CDR1 and CDR2: LNHDA, SQIVND (reference sequence). The DNA for the CDR3 is TGTGCCAGTAGCGAGGGACAGGGGAAAGAGACCCAGTACTTC. Translation gives CASSEGQGKETQYF.

The gene calls are TRBV2 and TRBJ1-2; D is undetermined. V was clipped by 11 bases and J by 3 bases, with 10 bases between them. Looked up from germline, CDR1 is SNHLY and CDR2 is FYNNEI. The CDR3 totals 11 residues. The chain's CDR3 is CAYSGHYGYTF. The CDR3 coding sequence is TGTGCCTACAGCGGTCACTATGGCTACACCTTC.

This clone turned up a few times. J is TRBJ2-5 and V is TRBV28; possibly TRBD2 for D (6 bases). The CDR3 runs to 14 residues. Germline V gene lookup returns CDR1 MDHEN and CDR2 SYDVKM. The germline V and J ends were trimmed by 1 base and 4 bases, with 10 bases remaining between them. CDR3 sequence: CASSLSGVGETQYF. The CDR3, as DNA: TGTGCCAGCAGTTTATCGGGGGTTGGAGAGACCCAGTACTTC.

The chain couples TRBV29-1 to TRBJ1-2; D not resolved. The length of the CDR3 is 14 residues. Trimming cost V 3 bases and J 0 bases, with 11 bases left between them. Germline V gene lookup returns CDR1 SQVTM and CDR2 ANQGSEA. The CDR3 here is CSVENRRANYGYTF. In nucleotides, the CDR3 is TGCAGCGTTGAGAACAGACGAGCTAACTATGGCTACACCTTC. Drawing the rest from reference TRBV29-1 and TRBJ1-2, the complete variable domain is SAVISQKPSRDICQRGTSLTIQCQVDSQVTMMFWYRQQPGQSLTLIATANQGSEATYESGFVIDKFPISRPNLTFSTLTVSNMSPEDSSIYLCSVENRRANYGYTFGSGTRLTVV.

The chain uses TRBV10-1 and TRBJ2-6; D might be TRBD1 (6 bases). This CDR3 comprises 16 residues. Per the germline V gene, CDR1 is WNHNN and CDR2 is SYGVQD (reference sequence). V lost 6 bases and J lost 0, with 12 bases in between. Written as DNA, the CDR3 is TGCGCCAGCAGCAAACAGGGTCCCTCTGGGGCCAACGTCCTGACTTTC. It codes for CASSKQGPSGANVLTF.

This chain uses TRBV7-9 with TRBJ2-5; 7 bases fit TRBD1. The CDR3 has 14 amino acids. The V gene's germline CDR1 is SEHNR and CDR2 FQNEAQ (reference sequence). J was trimmed by 2 bases and V by 4 bases; bases with no gene match: 4. In nucleotides, the CDR3 is TGTGCCAGCAGCTCCGGACAGGTACAAGAGACCCAGTACTTC. As protein: CASSSGQVQETQYF.

The rearrangement links TRBV7-9 to TRBJ2-3; D is ambiguous. Trimming cost V 2 bases and J 4 bases, with 13 bases left between them. The CDR3 runs 15 residues. The germline V gene encodes CDR1 SEHNR and CDR2 FQNEAQ (reference sequence). As DNA, the CDR3 is TGTGCCAGCAGCTTACGGTCAGGATGGGCAGATACGCAGTATTTT. This gives the protein CASSLRSGWADTQYF.

V and J are TRBV28 and TRBJ2-7, with 8 bases lining up with TRBD1. Unmatched junction bases numbered 9, after V lost 5 bases and J lost 3 bases. The germline gives CDR1 MDHEN, CDR2 SYDVKM. The CDR3 is made up of 15 amino acids. This chain's CDR3 is CASSTRDRLDYEQYF. Here the CDR3 DNA reads TGTGCCAGCAGTACACGGGACAGGCTTGACTACGAGCAGTACTTC. Based on the CDR3 plus reference TRBV28 and TRBJ2-7, the full variable domain is DVKVTQSSRYLVKRTGEKVFLECVQDMDHENMFWYRQDPGLGLRLIYFSYDVKMKEKGDIPEGYSVSREKKERFSLILESASTNQTSMYLCASSTRDRLDYEQYFGPGTRLTVT.

V gene TRBV4-1 combines with J gene TRBJ2-3; TRBD1 is a possible D gene (5 bases). Trimming cost V 1 base and J 5 bases, with 10 bases left between them. Germline CDR1 MGHRA, CDR2 YSYEKL. The CDR3 is 14 amino acids. CDR3 DNA sequence: TGCGCCAGCAGCCAAGTCCCAGGGATAGATACGCAGTATTTT. Translating gives CASSQVPGIDTQYF.

This clone was counted a single time. The CDR3 loop reads CASSQNIAGLNTGELFF. The DNA of the CDR3 is TGTGCCAGTAGTCAAAATATAGCGGGATTGAACACCGGGGAGCTGTTTTTT. This rearrangement joins TRBV19 to TRBJ2-2; 8 bases line up with TRBD2. Germline V gene sequence: CDR1 LNHDA, CDR2 SQIVND (reference sequence). The ends lost 5 bases at V and 1 base at J; junction bases unmatched: 9. The CDR3 has 17 amino acids.

The chain employs TRBV6-4 and TRBJ2-7; 7 positions match TRBD2. The length of the CDR3 is 13 residues. Germline-derived CDR1 and CDR2 are MRHNA and SNTAGT. The V gene end was trimmed by 7 bases and the J gene end by 0 bases; junction bases not matched to a gene: 3. The CDR3 DNA is TGTGCCAGCAAAGCGGGGCGCTCCTACGAGCAGTACTTC. Translating gives CASKAGRSYEQYF.

CDR3 sequence reads: CAISSPGQGSNTGELFF. In DNA form, the CDR3 reads TGTGCCATCAGTTCCCCAGGACAGGGGTCGAACACCGGGGAGCTGTTTTTT. The chain uses TRBV10-3 and TRBJ2-2; TRBD1 aligns across 9 bases. CDR3 length equals 17 residues. J lost 0 bases, V lost 5 bases, and 7 bases had no gene match. Germline V lookup: CDR1 ENHRY, CDR2 SYGVKD.

V usage is TRBV2 and J usage is TRBJ2-3; the match to TRBD2 covers 11 bases. V shed 7 bases and J 1 base; nucleotides not matched to a gene: 4. This CDR3 is 15 amino acids long. Germline V gene sequence: CDR1 SNHLY, CDR2 FYNNEI. The CDR3: CASTETSGGTDTQYF. CDR3 DNA: TGTGCCAGCACGGAGACTAGCGGGGGCACAGATACGCAGTATTTT.